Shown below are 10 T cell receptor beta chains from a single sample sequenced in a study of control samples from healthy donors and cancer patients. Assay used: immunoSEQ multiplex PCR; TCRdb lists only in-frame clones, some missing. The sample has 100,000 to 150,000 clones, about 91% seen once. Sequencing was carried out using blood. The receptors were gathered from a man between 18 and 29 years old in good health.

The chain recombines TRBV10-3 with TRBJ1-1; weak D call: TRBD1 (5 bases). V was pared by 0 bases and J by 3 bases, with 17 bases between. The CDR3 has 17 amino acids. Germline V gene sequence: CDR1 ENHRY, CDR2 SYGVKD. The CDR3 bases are TGTGCCATCAGTGAGTCTGGAGAGACAGCAGCGGACACTGAAGCTTTCTTT. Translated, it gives CAISESGETAADTEAFF.

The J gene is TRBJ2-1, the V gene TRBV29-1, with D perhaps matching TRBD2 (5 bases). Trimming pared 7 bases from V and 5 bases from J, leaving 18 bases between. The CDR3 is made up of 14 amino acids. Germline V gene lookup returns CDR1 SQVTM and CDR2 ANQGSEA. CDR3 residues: CSGATGIQDNEQFF. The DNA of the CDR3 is TGCAGCGGCGCGACGGGGATACAAGACAATGAGCAGTTCTTC.

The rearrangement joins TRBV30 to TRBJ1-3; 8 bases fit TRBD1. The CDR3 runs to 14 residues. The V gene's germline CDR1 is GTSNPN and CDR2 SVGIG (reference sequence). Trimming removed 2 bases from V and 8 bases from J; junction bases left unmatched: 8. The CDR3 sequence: CAWSRAGGEDTIYF. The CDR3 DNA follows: TGTGCCTGGAGTCGAGCAGGGGGCGAGGACACCATATATTTT. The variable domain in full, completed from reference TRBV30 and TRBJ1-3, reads SQTIHQWPATLVQPVGSPLSLECTVEGTSNPNLYWYRQAAGRGLQLLFYSVGIGQISSEVPQNLSASRPQDRQFILSSKKLLLSDSGFYLCAWSRAGGEDTIYFGEGSWLTVV.

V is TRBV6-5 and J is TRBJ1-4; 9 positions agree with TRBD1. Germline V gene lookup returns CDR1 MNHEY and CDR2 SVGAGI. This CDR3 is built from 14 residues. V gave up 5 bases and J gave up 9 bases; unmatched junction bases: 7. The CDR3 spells CASSPGQGGQKLFF. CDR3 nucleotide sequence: TGTGCCAGCAGTCCGGGACAGGGTGGGCAAAAACTGTTTTTT.

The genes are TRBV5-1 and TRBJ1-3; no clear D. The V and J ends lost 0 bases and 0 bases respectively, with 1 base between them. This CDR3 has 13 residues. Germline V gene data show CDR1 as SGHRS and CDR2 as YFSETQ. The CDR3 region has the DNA TGCGCCAGCAGCTTGGGCTCTGGAAACACCATATATTTT. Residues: CASSLGSGNTIYF.

The CDR3 DNA reads TGTGCCAGTAGTAGAACAGATTCCCAAGAGACCCAGTACTTC. The encoded protein is CASSRTDSQETQYF. This chain joins TRBV19 and TRBJ2-5; D not certain. The CDR3 extends over 14 amino acids. V lost 4 bases to trimming and J lost 1 base, with 10 bases between them. Germline-derived CDR1 and CDR2 are LNHDA and SQIVND (reference sequence).

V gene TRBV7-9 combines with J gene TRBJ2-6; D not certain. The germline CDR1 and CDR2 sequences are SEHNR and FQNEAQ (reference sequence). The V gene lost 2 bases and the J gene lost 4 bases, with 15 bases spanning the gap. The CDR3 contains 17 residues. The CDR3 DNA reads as TGTGCCAGCAGCTTACGAGCGAACCCCCACGGGGCCAACGTCCTGACTTTC. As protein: CASSLRANPHGANVLTF.

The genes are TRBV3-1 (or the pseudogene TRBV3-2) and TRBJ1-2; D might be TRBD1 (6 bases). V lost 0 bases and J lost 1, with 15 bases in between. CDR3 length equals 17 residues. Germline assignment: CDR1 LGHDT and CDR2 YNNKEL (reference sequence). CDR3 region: CASSQEAYRALNYGYTF. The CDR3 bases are TGTGCCAGCAGCCAAGAGGCGTACAGGGCTCTTAACTATGGCTACACCTTC.

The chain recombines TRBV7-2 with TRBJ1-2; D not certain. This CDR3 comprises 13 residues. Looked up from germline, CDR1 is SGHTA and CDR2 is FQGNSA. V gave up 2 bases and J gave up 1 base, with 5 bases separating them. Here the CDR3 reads CASSLLGNYGYTF. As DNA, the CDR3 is TGTGCCAGCAGCTTACTGGGTAACTATGGCTACACCTTC.

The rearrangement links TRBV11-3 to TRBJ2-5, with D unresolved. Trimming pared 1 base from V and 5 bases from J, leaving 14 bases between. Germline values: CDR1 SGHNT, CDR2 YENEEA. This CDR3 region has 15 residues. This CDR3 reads CASSLGPDTWETQYF. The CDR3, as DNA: TGTGCCAGCAGCTTAGGCCCCGACACATGGGAGACCCAGTACTTC.